These 7 T cell receptor beta chains share one sample of origin, sequenced in a study of chemoradiotherapy in HPV16-positive cancers. Only in-frame clones appear in the TCRdb table, and some are missing; sequencing was by immunoSEQ multiplex PCR. Of roughly 15,000 clones listed, 60% to 80% are singletons. This specimen was collected from a patient who underwent chemoradiotherapy. The receptors originated from a human donor with HPV-associated anogenital cancer.

The chain carries TRBV28 and TRBJ2-2; 10 nucleotides line up with TRBD1. The CDR3 is 16 residues long. The ends lost 7 bases at V and 6 bases at J; junction bases unmatched: 11. In germline, CDR1 is MDHEN, CDR2 SYDVKM. The CDR3 DNA reads TGTGCCAGCACTCTAGGGGGGACAGGGGAATCCGGGGAGCTGTTTTTT. Protein: CASTLGGTGESGELFF.

This clone has just a few counts. The rearrangement uses TRBV28 and TRBJ1-2; D is perhaps TRBD1 (5 bases). CDR1 is MDHEN, CDR2 SYDVKM, per germline. This CDR3 is built from 15 residues. V was shortened by 3 bases and J by 2 bases, with 13 bases between the two germline ends. The CDR3 here is CASSFPLTENYGYTF. The CDR3 nucleotides read TGTGCCAGCAGTTTCCCGCTGACAGAAAACTATGGCTACACCTTC.

This chain connects TRBV27 to TRBJ1-1; 8 nucleotides align to TRBD1. The length of the CDR3 is 14 residues. The V gene's germline CDR1 is MNHEY and CDR2 SMNVEV (reference sequence). Trimming cost V 5 bases and J 3 bases; bases outside gene matches: 5. The DNA of the CDR3 is TGTGCCAGCAGTCTTACAGGGGGGTACACTGAAGCTTTCTTT. The encoded protein is CASSLTGGYTEAFF.

V usage is TRBV7-9 and J usage is TRBJ2-5, with 9 bases fitting TRBD2. Germline V lookup: CDR1 SEHNR, CDR2 FQNEAQ (reference sequence). This CDR3 comprises 15 residues. V lost 5 bases to trimming and J lost 5 bases; unmatched junction nucleotides: 9. CDR3 sequence reads: CASSTPQRGAETQYF. CDR3 sequence (DNA): TGTGCCAGCAGCACACCTCAGCGGGGGGCGGAGACCCAGTACTTC.

This chain connects TRBV28 to TRBJ2-7; 13 bases line up with TRBD2. The CDR3 contains 15 residues. CDR1 is MDHEN and CDR2 is SYDVKM in the germline V gene. After removal of 5 bases from V and 4 bases from J, the junction contained 5 bases not matched to a gene. The chain's CDR3 is CASSKGTSGVYEQYF. DNA of the CDR3: TGTGCCAGCAGTAAAGGGACTAGCGGGGTATACGAGCAGTACTTC. Combining the CDR3 with reference TRBV28 and TRBJ2-7 gives the whole variable domain DVKVTQSSRYLVKRTGEKVFLECVQDMDHENMFWYRQDPGLGLRLIYFSYDVKMKEKGDIPEGYSVSREKKERFSLILESASTNQTSMYLCASSKGTSGVYEQYFGPGTRLTVT.

V and J are TRBV6-1 and TRBJ1-1; 8 nucleotides align to TRBD1. Germline assignment: CDR1 MNHNS and CDR2 SASEGT. Unmatched junction bases numbered 7, after V lost 7 bases and J lost 3 bases. The CDR3 is 14 amino acids. CDR3 DNA sequence: TGTGCCAGCAAACGGACAGGGACGGACACTGAAGCTTTCTTT. The encoded protein is CASKRTGTDTEAFF.

The rearrangement links TRBV18 to TRBJ2-1; D might be TRBD1 or TRBD2, each matching 5 bases. The CDR3 loop spans 11 amino acids. Germline V gene data show CDR1 as KGHSH and CDR2 as LQKENI. The V and J ends lost 4 bases and 10 bases respectively, with 8 bases between them. CDR3 region: CASSRGKEQFF. In DNA form, the CDR3 reads TGTGCCAGCTCACGGGGGAAGGAGCAGTTCTTC.